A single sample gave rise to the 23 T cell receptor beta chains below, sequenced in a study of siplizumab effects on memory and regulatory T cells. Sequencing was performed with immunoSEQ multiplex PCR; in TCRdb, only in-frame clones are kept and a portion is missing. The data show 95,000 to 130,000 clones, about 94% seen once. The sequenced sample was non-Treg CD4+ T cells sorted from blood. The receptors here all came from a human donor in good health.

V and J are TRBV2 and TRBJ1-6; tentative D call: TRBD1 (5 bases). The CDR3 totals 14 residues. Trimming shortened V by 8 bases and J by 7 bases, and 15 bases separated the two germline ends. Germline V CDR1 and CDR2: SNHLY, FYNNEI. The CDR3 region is CASVESGGNSPLHF. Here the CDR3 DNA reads TGTGCCAGCGTAGAATCCGGGGGAAATTCACCCCTCCACTTT.

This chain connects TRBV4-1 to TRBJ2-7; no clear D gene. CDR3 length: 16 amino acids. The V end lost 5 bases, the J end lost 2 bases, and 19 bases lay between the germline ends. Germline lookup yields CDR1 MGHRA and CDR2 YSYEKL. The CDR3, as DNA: TGCGCCAGCAGCACGCCATTCCGGGCCGCTACCTACGAGCAGTACTTC. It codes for CASSTPFRAATYEQYF.

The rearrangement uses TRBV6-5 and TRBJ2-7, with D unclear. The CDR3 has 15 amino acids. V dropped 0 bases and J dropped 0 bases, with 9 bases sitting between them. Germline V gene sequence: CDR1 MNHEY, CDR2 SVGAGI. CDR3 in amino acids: CASSYSHRSSYEQYF. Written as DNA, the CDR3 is TGTGCCAGCAGTTACTCGCACAGAAGCTCCTACGAGCAGTACTTC.

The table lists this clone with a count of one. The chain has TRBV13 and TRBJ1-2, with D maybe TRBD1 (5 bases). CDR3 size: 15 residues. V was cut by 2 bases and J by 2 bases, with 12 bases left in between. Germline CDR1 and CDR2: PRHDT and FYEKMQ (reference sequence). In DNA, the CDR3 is TGTGCCAGCAGCTTAAGCCCGCGGGGGAACTATGGCTACACCTTC. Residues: CASSLSPRGNYGYTF.

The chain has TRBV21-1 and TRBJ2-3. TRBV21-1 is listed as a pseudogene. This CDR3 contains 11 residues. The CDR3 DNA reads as TGTGCCAGCGTTGTGACAGATACGCAGTATTTT. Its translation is CASVVTDTQYF.

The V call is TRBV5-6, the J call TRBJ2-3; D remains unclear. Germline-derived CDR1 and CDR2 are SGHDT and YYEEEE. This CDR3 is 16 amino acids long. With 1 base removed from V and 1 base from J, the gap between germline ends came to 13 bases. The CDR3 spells CASSLNPGLRTDTQYF. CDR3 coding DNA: TGTGCCAGCAGCTTGAACCCGGGTCTCCGCACAGATACGCAGTATTTT. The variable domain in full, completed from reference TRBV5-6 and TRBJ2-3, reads DAGVTQSPTHLIKTRGQQVTLRCSPKSGHDTVSWYQQALGQGPQFIFQYYEEEERQRGNFPDRFSGHQFPNYSSELNVNALLLGDSALYLCASSLNPGLRTDTQYFGPGTRLTVL.

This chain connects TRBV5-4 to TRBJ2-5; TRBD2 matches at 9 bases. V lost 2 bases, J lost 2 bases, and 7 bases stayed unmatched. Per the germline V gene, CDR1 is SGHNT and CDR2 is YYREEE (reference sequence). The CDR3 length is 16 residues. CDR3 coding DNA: TGTGCCAGCAGCTTACTACTAGCGGGTGATCAAGAGACCCAGTACTTC. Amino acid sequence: CASSLLLAGDQETQYF.

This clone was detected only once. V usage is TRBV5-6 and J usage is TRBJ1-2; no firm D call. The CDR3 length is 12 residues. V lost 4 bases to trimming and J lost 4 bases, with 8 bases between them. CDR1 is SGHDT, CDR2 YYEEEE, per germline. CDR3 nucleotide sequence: TGTGCCAGCAGCCTTACATTCTATGGCTACACCTTC. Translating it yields CASSLTFYGYTF.

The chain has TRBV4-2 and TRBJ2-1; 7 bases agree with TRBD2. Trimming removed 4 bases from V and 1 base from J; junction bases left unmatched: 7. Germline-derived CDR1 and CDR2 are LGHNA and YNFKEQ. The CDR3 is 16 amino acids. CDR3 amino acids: CASSREGSDSYNEQFF. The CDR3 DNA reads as TGTGCCAGCAGCCGGGAGGGGTCGGATTCCTACAATGAGCAGTTCTTC.

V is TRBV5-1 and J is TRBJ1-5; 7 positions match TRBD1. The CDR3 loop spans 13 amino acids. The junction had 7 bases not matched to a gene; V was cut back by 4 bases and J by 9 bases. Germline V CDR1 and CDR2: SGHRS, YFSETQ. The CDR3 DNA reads TGCGCCAGCAGCCTGGAGGGGGACAGGCCCCAGCATTTT. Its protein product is CASSLEGDRPQHF.

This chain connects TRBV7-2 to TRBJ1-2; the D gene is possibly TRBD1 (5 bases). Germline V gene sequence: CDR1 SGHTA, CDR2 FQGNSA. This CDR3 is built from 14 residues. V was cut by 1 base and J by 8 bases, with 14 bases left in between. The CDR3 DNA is TGTGCCAGCAGCTTAGTCATTAGGGGAGAAGGCTACACCTTC. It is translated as CASSLVIRGEGYTF.

In DNA, the CDR3 is TGTGCCAGCAGTTTACAGGGGCCCAACCAGCCCCAGCATTTT. Its translation: CASSLQGPNQPQHF. V and J are TRBV27 and TRBJ1-5; the D gene is possibly TRBD1 (6 bases). Per germline, CDR1 MNHEY and CDR2 SMNVEV (reference sequence). The length of the CDR3 is 14 residues. V was shortened by 2 bases and J by 7 bases, with 12 bases between the two germline ends.

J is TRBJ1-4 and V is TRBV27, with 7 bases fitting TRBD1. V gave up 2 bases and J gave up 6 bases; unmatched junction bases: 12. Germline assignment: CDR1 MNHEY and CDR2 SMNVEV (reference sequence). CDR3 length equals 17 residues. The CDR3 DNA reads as TGTGCCAGCAGTTTAGGGGGACAGCCCTCTAGGGATGAAAAACTGTTTTTT. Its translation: CASSLGGQPSRDEKLFF.

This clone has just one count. The CDR3 bases are TGTGCCATCAGTGACGCAAGCTCCTACGAGCAGTACTTC. This translates into CAISDASSYEQYF. This rearrangement joins TRBV10-3 to TRBJ2-7, with no clear D. The CDR3 has 13 amino acids. V was shortened by 3 bases and J by 0 bases, with 6 bases between the two germline ends. Germline V lookup: CDR1 ENHRY, CDR2 SYGVKD.

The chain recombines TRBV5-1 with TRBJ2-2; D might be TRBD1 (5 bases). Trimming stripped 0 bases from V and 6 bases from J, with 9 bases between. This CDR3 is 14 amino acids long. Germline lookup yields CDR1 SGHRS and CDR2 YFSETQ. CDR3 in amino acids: CASSLEGAAGELFF. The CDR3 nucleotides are TGCGCCAGCAGCTTGGAAGGGGCGGCCGGGGAGCTGTTTTTT. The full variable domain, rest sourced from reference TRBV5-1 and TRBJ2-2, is KAGVTQTPRYLIKTRGQQVTLSCSPISGHRSVSWYQQTPGQGLQFLFEYFSETQRNKGNFPGRFSGRQFSNSRSEMNVSTLELGDSALYLCASSLEGAAGELFFGEGSRLTVL.

Here the CDR3 DNA reads TGTGCCAGCAGCCTAGGACAGAGCACAGATACGCAGTATTTT. It encodes CASSLGQSTDTQYF. V gene TRBV7-3 combines with J gene TRBJ2-3, with TRBD1 as a possible D gene (6 bases). The germline V gene has CDR1 SGHTA and CDR2 FQGTGA. Trimming shortened V by 5 bases and J by 0 bases, and 9 bases separated the two germline ends. The length of the CDR3 is 14 residues.

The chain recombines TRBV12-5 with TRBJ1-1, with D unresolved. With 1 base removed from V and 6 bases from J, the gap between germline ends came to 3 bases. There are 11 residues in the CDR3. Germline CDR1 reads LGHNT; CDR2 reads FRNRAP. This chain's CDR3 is CASGLGSEAFF. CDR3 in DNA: TGTGCTAGTGGTTTGGGCTCTGAAGCTTTCTTT.

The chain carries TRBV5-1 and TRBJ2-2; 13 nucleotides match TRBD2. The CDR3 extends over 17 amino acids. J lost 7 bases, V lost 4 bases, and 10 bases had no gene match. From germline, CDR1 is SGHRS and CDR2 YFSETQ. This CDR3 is CASSPVLAGGPGGELFF. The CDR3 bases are TGCGCCAGCAGCCCTGTACTAGCGGGAGGGCCTGGCGGGGAGCTGTTTTTT.

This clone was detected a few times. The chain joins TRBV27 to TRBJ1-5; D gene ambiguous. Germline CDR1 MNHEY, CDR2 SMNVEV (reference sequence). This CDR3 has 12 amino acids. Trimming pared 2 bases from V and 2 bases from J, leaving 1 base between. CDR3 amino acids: CASSLGNQPQHF. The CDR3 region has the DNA TGTGCCAGCAGTTTAGGCAATCAGCCCCAGCATTTT.

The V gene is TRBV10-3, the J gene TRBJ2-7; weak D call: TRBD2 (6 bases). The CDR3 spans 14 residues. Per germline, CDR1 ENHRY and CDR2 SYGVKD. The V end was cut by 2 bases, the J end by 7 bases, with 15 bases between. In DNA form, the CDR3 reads TGTGCCATCAGTGAGGGTTCCAGGGCGGGAGAGCAGTACTTC. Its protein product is CAISEGSRAGEQYF.

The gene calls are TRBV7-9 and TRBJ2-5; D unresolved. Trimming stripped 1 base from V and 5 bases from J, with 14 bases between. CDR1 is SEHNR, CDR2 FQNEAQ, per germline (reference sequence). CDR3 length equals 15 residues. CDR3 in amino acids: CASSLVTSLDETQYF. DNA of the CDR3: TGTGCCAGCAGCTTAGTAACTTCGCTAGATGAGACCCAGTACTTC.

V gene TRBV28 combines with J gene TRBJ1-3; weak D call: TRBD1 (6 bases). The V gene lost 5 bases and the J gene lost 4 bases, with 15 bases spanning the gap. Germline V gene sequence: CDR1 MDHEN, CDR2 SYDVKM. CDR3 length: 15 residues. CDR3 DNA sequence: TGTGCCAGCAGTGCGGTAGGGGGTTCGGGAAACACCATATATTTT. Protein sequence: CASSAVGGSGNTIYF.

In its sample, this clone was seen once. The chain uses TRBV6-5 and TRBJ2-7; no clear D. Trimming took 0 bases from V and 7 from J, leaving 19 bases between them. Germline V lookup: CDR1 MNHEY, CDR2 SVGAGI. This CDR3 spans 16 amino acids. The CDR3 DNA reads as TGTGCCAGCAGTTACTCGATAGACTTCGGCTTAAGGGAGCAGTACTTC. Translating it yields CASSYSIDFGLREQYF.